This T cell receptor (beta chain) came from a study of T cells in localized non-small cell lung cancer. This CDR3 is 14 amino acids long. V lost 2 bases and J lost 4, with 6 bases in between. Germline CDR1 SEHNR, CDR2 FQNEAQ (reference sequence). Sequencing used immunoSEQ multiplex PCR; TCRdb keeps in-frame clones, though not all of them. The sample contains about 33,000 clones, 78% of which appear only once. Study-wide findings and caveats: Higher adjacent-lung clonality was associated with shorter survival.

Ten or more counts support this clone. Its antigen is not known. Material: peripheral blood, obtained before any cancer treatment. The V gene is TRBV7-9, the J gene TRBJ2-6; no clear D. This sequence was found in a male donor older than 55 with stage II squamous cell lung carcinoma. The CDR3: CASSLTVGANVLTF. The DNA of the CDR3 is TGTGCCAGCAGCTTAACGGTGGGGGCCAACGTCCTGACTTTC.